The T cell receptor beta chain described here comes from a study of T cells in Graves' hyperthyroidism and ophthalmopathy (dated by TCRdb to 2018 to 2020). The study in broad terms: Peripheral blood was sampled at the time of initial diagnosis, prior to any treatment. According to the paper, TCR Vbeta CDR3 sequencing was carried out on 135 peripheral blood samples, which came from approximately 41 ophthalmopathy, roughly 75 hyperthyroidism and about 17 progressor patients. To identify distinguishing TCR V-J signatures, a discovery cohort of about 100 patients was used, comprising 40 to 45 with Graves' ophthalmopathy and 55 to 65 with stable Graves' hyperthyroidism. An independent validation cohort of 18 to 20 hyperthyroidism patients and approximately 17 patients who later progressed to ophthalmopathy tested prospective prediction of ophthalmopathy. The study also compared thyroid tissue and blood T-cell repertoires from roughly six Graves' hyperthyroidism patients. After sampling, hyperthyroidism patients received methimazole starting at 30 mg daily, and ophthalmopathy patients received high-dose intravenous methylprednisolone. The approximately 100 discovery patients were randomly divided into training and test sets at a 7:3 ratio.

Based on the germline V gene, the CDR1 and CDR2 sequences are SGHRS and YFSETQ. Deletion took 4 bases off V and 4 bases off J, with a span of 14 bases between the germline ends. Reading from cysteine to phenylalanine, the CDR3 counts 14 amino acids. The read is trimmed to its CDR3 DNA, 42 bases read in frame from base 1. The TCR beta CDR3 regions were amplified from RNA transcripts. For the first round of RT-PCR on the TCR CDR3, the HTBI primer set was used together with the Qiagen OneStep RT-PCR kit. Libraries were constructed in a second round of multiplex PCR, after which size selection and purification were performed. Paired-end sequencing of the libraries was performed with 100 bp reads on an Illumina HiSeq2000. The original methods were these. SOAPnuke was used to process the raw data, with reads discarded if the reads contained adapters or uncalled bases, had a mean Phred below 15, or lacked an exact constant-primer or identifier match. COPE v1.2.5 was used to merge high-quality paired reads, and clonotypes were defined as unique nucleotide sequences. Clonotypes were aligned to IMGT TRBV, TRBD and TRBJ reference segments using MiTCR v1.1. Only V-J combinations with frequency above 0.0001, covering roughly 99% of repertoires, were analysed. A TCS score was defined as the ratio of F50 (clonal expansion) to E x V (chaos), with BLOSUM62-based TCRdist applied between CDR3 peptides within each V-J. Welch's t-statistics and random forest reduced 514 V-J features to around 14, which were used in a naive Bayes classifier (R e1071). The public reads were run again by TCRdb, first through fastp at Q25 and then through MiXCR, and only productive beta chains were kept. Each record represents a unique CDR3 protein, reported with the most common genes and DNA among its rows. TCRdb's processing, not the authors' own work, is the source of the V and J calls. This sample is represented by around 440,000 distinct CDR3 sequences; approximately 15% of them were singletons. Approximately 14% of the sample is taken by the ten largest.

This clonotype was seen at least ten times. This receptor's antigen is unknown. Base-call qualities are not available, and no considerably larger clone is one nucleotide away. Stable Graves' hyperthyroidism was defined as no progression to ophthalmopathy during 18 months of follow-up. Hyperthyroidism patients were aged 18 to 65 years and newly diagnosed, with disease duration of less than 2 months. The study excluded patients with uncontrolled infections, other autoimmune diseases, pregnancy or lactation. Diagnoses relied on clinical symptoms, serum thyroxine and TRAb, thyroid ultrasound and orbital computed tomography. PBMCs were separated from roughly 10 ml of fresh peripheral blood using Ficoll-Paque density gradient centrifugation. Total RNA was extracted using Trizol reagent, and RNA quality was assessed on an Agilent 2100 Bioanalyzer. What the study reported, not specific to this receptor: Most expanded thyroid clonotypes (frequency above 0.001) were also found in blood, which suggests that blood repertoires may mirror thyroid immune responses. No statistical method was used to fix the sample size in advance, and group allocation was not hidden from the investigators. A 13 V-J signature model separated ophthalmopathy from stable hyperthyroidism, with approximately 87% sensitivity and just under 84% specificity in cross-validation and 80%/75% in testing. In validation, the model predicted progression to ophthalmopathy a median of approximately 6.6 months before onset, with approximately 71% sensitivity and 72.22% specificity.

The receptor chain draws on TRBV5-1 and TRBJ1-2; the D gene cannot be resolved reliably. The sequenced sample was blood. This sequence was found in a woman between 18 and 30 years old with Graves' hyperthyroidism. In nucleotide form, the sequence is TGCGCCAGCAGCCCGGAGACGGGCCTCTATGGCTACACCTTC. It specifies CASSPETGLYGYTF.